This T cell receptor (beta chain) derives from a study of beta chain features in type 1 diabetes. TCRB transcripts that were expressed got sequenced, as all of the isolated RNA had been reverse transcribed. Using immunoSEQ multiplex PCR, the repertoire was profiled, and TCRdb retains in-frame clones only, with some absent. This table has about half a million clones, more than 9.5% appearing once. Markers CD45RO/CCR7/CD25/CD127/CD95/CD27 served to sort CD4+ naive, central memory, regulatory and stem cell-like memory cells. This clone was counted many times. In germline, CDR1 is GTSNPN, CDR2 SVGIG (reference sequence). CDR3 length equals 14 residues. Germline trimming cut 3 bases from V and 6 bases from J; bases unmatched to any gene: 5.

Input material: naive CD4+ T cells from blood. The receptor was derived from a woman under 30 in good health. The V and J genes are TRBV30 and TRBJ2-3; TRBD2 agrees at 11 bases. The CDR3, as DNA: TGTGCCTGGAGACTAGCGGGAGCCCCGGATACGCAGTATTTT. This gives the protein CAWRLAGAPDTQYF.